These T cell receptor beta chains were read from a single sample in a study of sequential checkpoint blockade in melanoma. The protocol was immunoSEQ multiplex PCR, while the TCRdb copy is restricted to in-frame clones and leaves out a portion. The sample lists 30,000 or so clones; more than 65% were seen once. This sample comprised CD8+ T cells sorted from blood (inferred from file names), obtained from a patient given nivolumab and ipilimumab in sequence. These receptors were taken from a human donor with melanoma. CDR3s include the opening cysteine and the closing phenylalanine or tryptophan. A D gene is named only where the DNA matches it firmly. Where a row states a size, it is once, few, many or the class of an expanded clone; other rows omit it.

cdr3_nt: TGTGCCACCAGCAGAGATTGGCTAGGCTCGAACACTGAAGCTTTCTTT
cdr3_aa: CATSRDWLGSNTEAFF
d_call: NA
v_call: TRBV15
clone_size: NA
j_call: TRBJ1-1

cdr3_nt: TGTGCCAGCAGTGAAACTGTCTACAGGGGATCCTATGGCTACACCTTC
cdr3_aa: CASSETVYRGSYGYTF
d_call: TRBD1
v_call: TRBV25-1
clone_size: NA
j_call: TRBJ1-2

cdr3_nt: TGTGCCAGCAGCGTAGTTTTGGGAGAGGCAGATACGCAGTATTTT
cdr3_aa: CASSVVLGEADTQYF
d_call: NA
v_call: TRBV9
clone_size: NA
j_call: TRBJ2-3

cdr3_nt: TGTGCCAGCAGCTCCCTCTGGAGCGAAGGCACTGAAGCTTTCTTT
cdr3_aa: CASSSLWSEGTEAFF
d_call: NA
v_call: TRBV27
clone_size: NA
j_call: TRBJ1-1

cdr3_nt: TGTGCCAGCAGTTCCGGGACAAGCAATCAGCCCCAGCATTTT
cdr3_aa: CASSSGTSNQPQHF
d_call: NA
v_call: TRBV28
clone_size: NA
j_call: TRBJ1-5

cdr3_nt: TGCGCCAGCAGCCAAGCGGCTAGCGTTCTATATGAGCAGTACTTC
cdr3_aa: CASSQAASVLYEQYF
d_call: NA
v_call: TRBV23-1
clone_size: few
j_call: TRBJ2-7

cdr3_nt: TGCGCCAGCAGCCAAGGTCAGCGGACCCTCTCCTACGAGCAGTACTTC
cdr3_aa: CASSQGQRTLSYEQYF
d_call: NA
v_call: TRBV4-1
clone_size: NA
j_call: TRBJ2-7

cdr3_nt: TGTGCCAGCAGTTACGGGGAGGGGGGGAACTATGGCTACACCTTC
cdr3_aa: CASSYGEGGNYGYTF
d_call: NA
v_call: TRBV6-5
clone_size: NA
j_call: TRBJ1-2

cdr3_nt: TGTGCCAGCAGTTTTGCCGGGGGGTCCTACAATGAGCAGTTCTTC
cdr3_aa: CASSFAGGSYNEQFF
d_call: TRBD2
v_call: TRBV27
clone_size: once
j_call: TRBJ2-1

cdr3_nt: TGTGCCAGCAGCTTACTGACTAGCGGGAGGGCCGGGGAGCTGTTTTTT
cdr3_aa: CASSLLTSGRAGELFF
d_call: TRBD2
v_call: TRBV7-9
clone_size: few
j_call: TRBJ2-2

cdr3_nt: TGTGCCAGCTGTCCTTTAGCGGGGGTGTCCACAGATACGCAGTATTTT
cdr3_aa: CASCPLAGVSTDTQYF
d_call: TRBD2
v_call: TRBV7-2
clone_size: NA
j_call: TRBJ2-3

cdr3_nt: TGTGCCACCAGCAGAGTGACGCGGGAGCAAGCTTTCTTT
cdr3_aa: CATSRVTREQAFF
d_call: NA
v_call: TRBV15
clone_size: NA
j_call: TRBJ1-1

cdr3_nt: TGTGCCAGAAGCCTCCGGCAGGACGAGCAGTACTTC
cdr3_aa: CARSLRQDEQYF
d_call: NA
v_call: TRBV5-3
clone_size: NA
j_call: TRBJ2-7

cdr3_nt: TGCGCCAGCAGCCAAGATGGACAGGGATACACTGAAGCTTTCTTT
cdr3_aa: CASSQDGQGYTEAFF
d_call: TRBD1
v_call: TRBV4-3
clone_size: NA
j_call: TRBJ1-1

cdr3_nt: TGTGCCAGCAGCTATTCCCCAAGGGCACAGGGCGAGCAGTACTTC
cdr3_aa: CASSYSPRAQGEQYF
d_call: NA
v_call: TRBV7-2
clone_size: medium-sized
j_call: TRBJ2-7

cdr3_nt: TGTGCCAGCAGCTTAGTCTCGGGAGGGGAGGATTGGGAGCAGTACTTC
cdr3_aa: CASSLVSGGEDWEQYF
d_call: TRBD2
v_call: TRBV7-2
clone_size: NA
j_call: TRBJ2-7

cdr3_nt: TGTGCCAGCAGTTTCCGTCGGGGGGTCGGTCAGCCCCAGCATTTT
cdr3_aa: CASSFRRGVGQPQHF
d_call: NA
v_call: TRBV27
clone_size: NA
j_call: TRBJ1-5

cdr3_nt: TGTGCTAGTGGTTTGGGGGCAGGGCCTCTGGGAGCTTTCTTT
cdr3_aa: CASGLGAGPLGAFF
d_call: NA
v_call: TRBV12-5
clone_size: NA
j_call: TRBJ1-1

cdr3_nt: TGTGCCAGCAGTCCCGGACCGTGGACTGAGATCTTC
cdr3_aa: CASSPGPWTEIF
d_call: NA
v_call: TRBV28
clone_size: NA
j_call: TRBJ2-1

cdr3_nt: TGTGCCAGTAGTATAGGGACAGAGAACACCGGGGAGCTGTTTTTT
cdr3_aa: CASSIGTENTGELFF
d_call: NA
v_call: TRBV19
clone_size: NA
j_call: TRBJ2-2

cdr3_nt: TGTGCCAGCAGCCACGACAGGACCTCAAACTATGGCTACACCTTC
cdr3_aa: CASSHDRTSNYGYTF
d_call: NA
v_call: TRBV7-9
clone_size: once
j_call: TRBJ1-2

cdr3_nt: TGTGCCAGCCGAAACATCGACGAGCAGTACTTC
cdr3_aa: CASRNIDEQYF
d_call: NA
v_call: TRBV27
clone_size: NA
j_call: TRBJ2-7

cdr3_nt: TGTGCCAGCAGCCAACAGGCGGGGCTTAGCACAGATACGCAGTATTTT
cdr3_aa: CASSQQAGLSTDTQYF
d_call: NA
v_call: TRBV4-2
clone_size: NA
j_call: TRBJ2-3

cdr3_nt: TGTGCCAGCAGCTTAGATACAGCCGCAGAATCGAATACGCAGTATTTT
cdr3_aa: CASSLDTAAESNTQYF
d_call: NA
v_call: TRBV7-9
clone_size: NA
j_call: TRBJ2-3

cdr3_nt: TGTGCCAGCAGCCAAGATATCGGACAGGGCGGCAATGAGCAGTTCTTC
cdr3_aa: CASSQDIGQGGNEQFF
d_call: TRBD1
v_call: TRBV4-2
clone_size: few
j_call: TRBJ2-1

cdr3_nt: TGTGCCAGCAGCGTAGAGGGGCAGCAAGAGACCCAGTACTTC
cdr3_aa: CASSVEGQQETQYF
d_call: NA
v_call: TRBV9
clone_size: NA
j_call: TRBJ2-5

cdr3_nt: TGTGCCAGCTCACCACCGCACACTAGCGGAGTTTTCTCCGAGCAGTTCTTC
cdr3_aa: CASSPPHTSGVFSEQFF
d_call: TRBD2
v_call: TRBV18
clone_size: NA
j_call: TRBJ2-1

cdr3_nt: TGTGCTAGCAGTCCCGGGACACAAGAAGCTTTCTTT
cdr3_aa: CASSPGTQEAFF
d_call: NA
v_call: TRBV7-9
clone_size: NA
j_call: TRBJ1-1

cdr3_nt: TGTGCCTTCCAGGTGGCTTTCTTT
cdr3_aa: CAFQVAFF
d_call: NA
v_call: TRBV2
clone_size: NA
j_call: TRBJ1-1

cdr3_nt: TGTGCCAGCAGCCCGGGACTAGCGGGTTCCTACGAGCAGTACTTC
cdr3_aa: CASSPGLAGSYEQYF
d_call: TRBD2
v_call: TRBV6-5
clone_size: NA
j_call: TRBJ2-7

cdr3_nt: TGTGCCAGCAGTGGAGGGATCAATCAGCCCCAGCATTTT
cdr3_aa: CASSGGINQPQHF
d_call: NA
v_call: TRBV25-1
clone_size: NA
j_call: TRBJ1-5

cdr3_nt: TGTGCCAGCAGCCCGCAAATGACGGTTCGGGACTACACCTTC
cdr3_aa: CASSPQMTVRDYTF
d_call: NA
v_call: TRBV13
clone_size: NA
j_call: TRBJ1-2

cdr3_nt: TGCGCCAGCAGCCAGGCCTGGGGGGAGGGGGGCAGGAGCACTGAAGCTTTCTTT
cdr3_aa: CASSQAWGEGGRSTEAFF
d_call: NA
v_call: TRBV4-1
clone_size: NA
j_call: TRBJ1-1

cdr3_nt: TGTGCCACCAGCACCATTCCTTGGGGCATCACCGGGGAGCTGTTTTTT
cdr3_aa: CATSTIPWGITGELFF
d_call: NA
v_call: TRBV15
clone_size: NA
j_call: TRBJ2-2

cdr3_nt: TGTGCCAGCAGCCCCCCTAGCGGGGAGATCACAGATACGCAGTATTTT
cdr3_aa: CASSPPSGEITDTQYF
d_call: TRBD2
v_call: TRBV7-9
clone_size: NA
j_call: TRBJ2-3

cdr3_nt: TGTGCCAGCAGTCGGATCCTTCGCGTCGGGCAGCCCCAGCATTTT
cdr3_aa: CASSRILRVGQPQHF
d_call: NA
v_call: TRBV5-5
clone_size: few
j_call: TRBJ1-5

cdr3_nt: TGTGCCAGCAGGGACCGGGACAGGGGGATTGAGCAGTACTTC
cdr3_aa: CASRDRDRGIEQYF
d_call: TRBD1
v_call: TRBV2
clone_size: once
j_call: TRBJ2-7

cdr3_nt: TGTGCCAGCAGTTTCTCGACAGGGGTGGGCACTGAAGCTTTCTTT
cdr3_aa: CASSFSTGVGTEAFF
d_call: TRBD1
v_call: TRBV27
clone_size: NA
j_call: TRBJ1-1

cdr3_nt: TGTGCCAGCAGTGAATGGCTGAACACTGAAGCTTTCTTT
cdr3_aa: CASSEWLNTEAFF
d_call: NA
v_call: TRBV2
clone_size: NA
j_call: TRBJ1-1

cdr3_nt: TGCGCCAGCAGCCAAGTCGGCAGGGAAGGTGACACCATATATTTT
cdr3_aa: CASSQVGREGDTIYF
d_call: NA
v_call: TRBV4-1
clone_size: NA
j_call: TRBJ1-3

cdr3_nt: TGTGCCAGCAGTTATGAGCTAGCGGGAGAGTACGAGCAGTACTTC
cdr3_aa: CASSYELAGEYEQYF
d_call: TRBD2
v_call: TRBV6-5
clone_size: NA
j_call: TRBJ2-7

cdr3_nt: TGTGCCAGCAGTTATAACAGACCTAATGAGCAGTTCTTC
cdr3_aa: CASSYNRPNEQFF
d_call: NA
v_call: TRBV27
clone_size: NA
j_call: TRBJ2-1

cdr3_nt: TGTGCCAGCAGCCTGCCGGGACAGGGGAAGGGTCAGCCCCAGCATTTT
cdr3_aa: CASSLPGQGKGQPQHF
d_call: TRBD1
v_call: TRBV5-8
clone_size: NA
j_call: TRBJ1-5

cdr3_nt: TGTGCCAGTTCCCCTTATGGGCGGGGGGGGACAGATACGCAGTATTTT
cdr3_aa: CASSPYGRGGTDTQYF
d_call: TRBD2
v_call: TRBV19
clone_size: NA
j_call: TRBJ2-3

cdr3_nt: TGTGCCGGCAGTTCAACCCGGGACACCTCCCGTATGGGTGAGCAGTACTTC
cdr3_aa: CAGSSTRDTSRMGEQYF
d_call: NA
v_call: TRBV27
clone_size: few
j_call: TRBJ2-7

cdr3_nt: TGTGCCAGCAGCTTGGGGGGGGATACAGGGACAGATACGCAGTATTTT
cdr3_aa: CASSLGGDTGTDTQYF
d_call: NA
v_call: TRBV7-8
clone_size: once
j_call: TRBJ2-3

cdr3_nt: TGTGCCACCAGCTGGGAAGAGGGGGCGGCTGAAGCTTTCTTT
cdr3_aa: CATSWEEGAAEAFF
d_call: TRBD1
v_call: TRBV15
clone_size: NA
j_call: TRBJ1-1

cdr3_nt: TGTGCCAGCAGTTCACCGGGACAGGGGGCTCGAGAGCAGTACTTC
cdr3_aa: CASSSPGQGAREQYF
d_call: TRBD1
v_call: TRBV27
clone_size: NA
j_call: TRBJ2-7

cdr3_nt: TGCGCCAGCAGCTTGCAGGGACAGGGGTTGGAGACCCAGTACTTC
cdr3_aa: CASSLQGQGLETQYF
d_call: TRBD1
v_call: TRBV5-1
clone_size: NA
j_call: TRBJ2-5

cdr3_nt: TGCGCCAGCATGGGGACACCTGGAAACACCATATATTTT
cdr3_aa: CASMGTPGNTIYF
d_call: NA
v_call: TRBV5-1
clone_size: few
j_call: TRBJ1-3